The source of this TCR beta chain is a study of T cells after yellow fever vaccination. TCRdb itself ran the 5' RACE reads through MiXCR, one entry per CDR3 protein. The data hold around 250,000 distinct CDR3 sequences, with over 4.5% observed a single time. This clonotype was observed a few times. Germline CDR1 MNHNS, CDR2 SASEGT. V was pared by 5 bases and J by 2 bases, with 12 bases between. The CDR3 consists of 14 residues. V is TRBV6-1 and J is TRBJ1-1; no firm D call. The sequence was obtained from a man between 18 and 29 years old who received the YFV17D yellow fever vaccine. This specimen was CD4+ T cells sorted from PBMCs, taken on the day of the yellow fever booster vaccination. CDR3 in DNA: TGTGCCAGCAGTTATTACTCAGGCAACACTGAAGCTTTCTTT. It is translated as CASSYYSGNTEAFF.